This is a list of T cell receptor beta chains from one sample in a study of T cells in Graves' hyperthyroidism and ophthalmopathy. TCRdb re-analysed the multiplex PCR reads in MiXCR, keeping a single row per CDR3 protein. The sample has about 290,000 distinct CDR3 sequences; over 15% are singletons. Sequencing used blood. The receptors stem from a man aged 25-45 years with Graves' hyperthyroidism. CDR3s include the opening cysteine and the closing phenylalanine or tryptophan. A D gene is named only where the DNA matches it firmly. Clone sizes are given selectively: once, few, many, or a class where the clone is expanded.

>TRBV12-3/TRBV12-4|few|TRBJ1-4|.
TGTGCCAGCAGTTTTGGGGGGGGGGGACATAATGAAAAACTGTTTTTT
CASSFGGGGHNEKLFF
>TRBV28|many|TRBJ1-5|TRBD1
TGTGCCAGCAGCATCTGGACAGGGGATCAGCCCCAGCATTTT
CASSIWTGDQPQHF
>TRBV7-3|few|TRBJ2-3|TRBD2
TGTGCCAGCAGCTTGGGCGGGAGAGGGGCAGATACGCAGTATTTT
CASSLGGRGADTQYF
>TRBV11-2|once|TRBJ2-7|.
TGTGCCAGCAGCTTAGGGAGAGGGGGCTACGAGCAGTACTTC
CASSLGRGGYEQYF
>TRBV18|many|TRBJ2-3|TRBD1
TGTGCCAGCTCACAAGACAGGGGGCGTCTAGATACGCAGTATTTT
CASSQDRGRLDTQYF
>TRBV6-1|.|TRBJ2-3|TRBD1
TGTGCCAGCAGCAGGGAAAACAGGGGGACGCAGTATTTT
CASSRENRGTQYF
>TRBV29-1|.|TRBJ2-3|TRBD2
TGCAGCGTTGATGGGAGGGACAGCGCGGGACTAGCGGGAGGAGGGAGCACAGATACGCAGTATTTT
CSVDGRDSAGLAGGGSTDTQYF
>TRBV27|many|TRBJ1-1|.
TGTGCCAGCAGTTTATCCCTGACAGCCGAAGCTTTCTTT
CASSLSLTAEAFF
>TRBV12-3/TRBV12-4|many|TRBJ2-5|TRBD2
TGTGCCAGCACTAGCGGTGGGAAAGAGACCCAGTACTTC
CASTSGGKETQYF
>TRBV5-1|many|TRBJ2-3|.
TGCGCCAGCAGCTTGGGCTGGACTAGCACAGATACGCAGTATTTT
CASSLGWTSTDTQYF
>TRBV5-5|few|TRBJ2-1|.
TGTGCCAGCAGCTTGGATCAGGGATGGCCCTACAATGAGCAGTTCTTC
CASSLDQGWPYNEQFF
>TRBV2|many|TRBJ2-1|.
TGTGCCAGCCTCCCGGGCGGGTCCTACAATGAGCAGTTCTTC
CASLPGGSYNEQFF
>TRBV12-5|few|TRBJ2-3|TRBD1
TGTGCTGCCAGTCAGGGGGGCACAGATACGCAGTATTTT
CAASQGGTDTQYF
>TRBV6-1|many|TRBJ1-1|.
TGTGCCACGAGGGAGTTGGGGAACACTGAAGCTTTCTTT
CATRELGNTEAFF
>TRBV5-6|many|TRBJ2-7|TRBD1
TGTGCCAGCAGCCCGGAGACCGGGACAGGGGACTACGAGCAGTACTTC
CASSPETGTGDYEQYF
>TRBV14|few|TRBJ2-5|TRBD2
TGTGCCAGCAGCCACGGGACTAGCAAGGGGTACTTC
CASSHGTSKGYF
>TRBV6-1|few|TRBJ2-1|.
TGTGCCAGCTGGGGGGGGACAGACTACAATGAGCAGTTCTTC
CASWGGTDYNEQFF
>TRBV3-1|many|TRBJ2-3|TRBD1
TGTGCCAGCAGTCTCGACAGGGGAGATACGCAGTATTTT
CASSLDRGDTQYF